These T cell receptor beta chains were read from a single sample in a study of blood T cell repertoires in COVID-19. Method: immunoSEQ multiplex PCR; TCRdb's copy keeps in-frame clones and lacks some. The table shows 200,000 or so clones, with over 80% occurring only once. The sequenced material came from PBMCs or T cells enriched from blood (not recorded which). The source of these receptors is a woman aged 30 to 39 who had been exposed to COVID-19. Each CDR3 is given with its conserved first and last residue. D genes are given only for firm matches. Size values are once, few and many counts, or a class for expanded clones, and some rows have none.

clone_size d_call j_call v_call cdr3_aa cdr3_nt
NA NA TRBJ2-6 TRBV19 CASSVRRVGANVLTF TGTGCCAGTAGTGTGAGGAGGGTTGGGGCCAACGTCCTGACTTTC
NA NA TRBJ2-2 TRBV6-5 CASRDTGELFF TGTGCCAGTCGAGACACCGGGGAGCTGTTTTTT
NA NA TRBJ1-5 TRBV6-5 CASVLTVSNQPQHF TGTGCCAGCGTACTGACAGTTAGCAATCAGCCCCAGCATTTT
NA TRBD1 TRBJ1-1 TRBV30 CAWSSPWRDRDLNTEAFF TGTGCCTGGAGTTCTCCTTGGCGAGACAGGGACCTGAACACTGAAGCTTTCTTT
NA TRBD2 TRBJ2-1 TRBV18 CASSSTSVQTYNEQFF TGTGCCAGCTCCTCAACTAGCGTACAAACCTACAATGAGCAGTTCTTC
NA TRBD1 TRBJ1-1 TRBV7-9 CASSLIDSGGTEAFF TGTGCCAGCAGCCTTATCGACTCAGGGGGCACTGAAGCTTTCTTT
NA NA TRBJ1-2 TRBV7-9 CASSNHESPLLGYTF TGTGCCAGCTCTAACCACGAGAGTCCTCTTCTTGGCTACACCTTC
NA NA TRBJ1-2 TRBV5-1 CASSLGGSGDYGYTF TGCGCCAGCAGCTTGGGAGGGTCAGGAGACTATGGCTACACCTTC
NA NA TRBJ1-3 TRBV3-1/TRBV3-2 CASRGSGNTIYF TGTGCCAGCAGGGGCAGTGGAAACACCATATATTTT
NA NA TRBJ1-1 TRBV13 CASSHLLDFVQNTEAFF TGTGCCAGCAGCCACCTCCTAGATTTTGTCCAGAACACTGAAGCTTTCTTT
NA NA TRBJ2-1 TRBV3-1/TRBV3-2 CASSQERDPTGRVNEQFF TGTGCCAGCAGCCAAGAGCGGGATCCCACGGGCAGAGTTAATGAGCAGTTCTTC
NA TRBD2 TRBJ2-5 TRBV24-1 CATSNLLAGEETQYF TGTGCCACCAGCAACCTACTAGCGGGAGAAGAGACCCAGTACTTC
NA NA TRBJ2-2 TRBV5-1 CASSLTVSTGELFF TGCGCCAGCAGCTTGACGGTTAGCACCGGGGAGCTGTTTTTT
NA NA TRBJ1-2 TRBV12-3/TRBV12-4 CASSLDRPYGYTF TGTGCCAGCAGTTTAGACAGACCTTATGGCTACACCTTC
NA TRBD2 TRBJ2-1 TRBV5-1 CASSLGDEPAGFEQFF TGCGCCAGCAGCTTGGGGGACGAGCCAGCGGGATTTGAGCAGTTCTTC
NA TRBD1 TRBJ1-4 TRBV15 CATSRASGTGYEKLFF TGTGCCACCAGCAGAGCCTCCGGGACAGGGTATGAAAAACTGTTTTTT
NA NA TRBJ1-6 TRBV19 CASSTTPAGGNSPLHF TGTGCCAGTAGTACCACCCCCGCCGGGGGAAATTCACCCCTCCACTTT
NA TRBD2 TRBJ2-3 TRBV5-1 CASSRGLVSPDTQYF TGCGCCAGCAGCCGCGGACTAGTATCCCCAGATACGCAGTATTTT
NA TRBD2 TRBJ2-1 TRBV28 CASSRGGVHNEQFF TGTGCCAGCAGCCGCGGGGGGGTCCACAATGAGCAGTTCTTC
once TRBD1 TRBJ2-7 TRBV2 CASSRDRGESYEQYF TGTGCCAGCAGTCGCGACAGGGGGGAATCCTACGAGCAGTACTTC
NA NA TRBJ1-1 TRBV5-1 CASSPTGSGTEAFF TGCGCCAGCAGTCCCACAGGGTCCGGGACTGAAGCTTTCTTT
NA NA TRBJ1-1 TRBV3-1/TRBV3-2 CASSQVDRNTEAFF TGTGCCAGCAGCCAAGTCGACAGGAACACTGAAGCTTTCTTT
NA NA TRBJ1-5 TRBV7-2 CASTKPGIPNQPQHF TGTGCCAGCACCAAGCCGGGGATACCGAATCAGCCCCAGCATTTT
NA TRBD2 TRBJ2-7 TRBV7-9 CASSFGLAGHYEQYF TGTGCCAGCAGCTTCGGACTAGCGGGCCACTACGAGCAGTACTTC
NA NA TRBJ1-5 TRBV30 CAWATGWNQPQHF TGTGCCTGGGCGACAGGTTGGAATCAGCCCCAGCATTTT
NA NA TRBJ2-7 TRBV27 CASSHRQESSYEQYF TGTGCCAGCAGCCACCGGCAGGAAAGCTCCTACGAGCAGTACTTC
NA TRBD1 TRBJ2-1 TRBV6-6 CASRNGQGFYNEQFF TGTGCCAGCAGAAACGGACAGGGTTTCTACAATGAGCAGTTCTTC
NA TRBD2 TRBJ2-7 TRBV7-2 CASSPGQTSGVTYEQYF TGTGCCAGCAGCCCGGGACAGACTAGCGGGGTAACCTACGAGCAGTACTTC
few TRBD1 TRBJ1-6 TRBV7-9 CASSVGQGNSPLHF TGTGCCAGCAGCGTGGGACAGGGTAATTCACCCCTCCACTTT
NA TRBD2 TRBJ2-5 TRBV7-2 CASSSLAGGETQYF TGTGCCAGCAGCTCATTAGCGGGTGGAGAGACCCAGTACTTC
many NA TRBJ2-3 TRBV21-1 CATTDTQYF TGTGCCACGACAGATACGCAGTATTTT
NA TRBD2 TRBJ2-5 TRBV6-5 CASSYSGREGLETQYF TGTGCCAGCAGTTACTCGGGGCGGGAGGGCCTCGAGACCCAGTACTTC
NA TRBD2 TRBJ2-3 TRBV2 CASSEVAGGDTQYF TGTGCCAGCAGTGAGGTAGCGGGAGGCGATACGCAGTATTTT
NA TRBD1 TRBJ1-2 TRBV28 CASSPVDRAGYGYTF TGTGCCAGCAGTCCCGTGGACAGGGCAGGGTATGGCTACACCTTC
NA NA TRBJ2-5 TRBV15 CATSSWETQETQYF TGTGCCACCAGCAGCTGGGAGACCCAAGAGACCCAGTACTTC
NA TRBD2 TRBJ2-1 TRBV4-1 CASSQWSPSGRTYEQFF TGCGCCAGCAGCCAGTGGAGTCCTAGCGGGAGAACCTATGAGCAGTTCTTC
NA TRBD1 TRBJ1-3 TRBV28 CASSLTGNSGNTIYF TGTGCCAGCAGTTTGACAGGGAACTCTGGAAACACCATATATTTT
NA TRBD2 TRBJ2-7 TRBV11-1 CASSLGGSGIYEQYF TGTGCCAGCAGCTTAGGGGGTAGCGGGATCTACGAGCAGTACTTC